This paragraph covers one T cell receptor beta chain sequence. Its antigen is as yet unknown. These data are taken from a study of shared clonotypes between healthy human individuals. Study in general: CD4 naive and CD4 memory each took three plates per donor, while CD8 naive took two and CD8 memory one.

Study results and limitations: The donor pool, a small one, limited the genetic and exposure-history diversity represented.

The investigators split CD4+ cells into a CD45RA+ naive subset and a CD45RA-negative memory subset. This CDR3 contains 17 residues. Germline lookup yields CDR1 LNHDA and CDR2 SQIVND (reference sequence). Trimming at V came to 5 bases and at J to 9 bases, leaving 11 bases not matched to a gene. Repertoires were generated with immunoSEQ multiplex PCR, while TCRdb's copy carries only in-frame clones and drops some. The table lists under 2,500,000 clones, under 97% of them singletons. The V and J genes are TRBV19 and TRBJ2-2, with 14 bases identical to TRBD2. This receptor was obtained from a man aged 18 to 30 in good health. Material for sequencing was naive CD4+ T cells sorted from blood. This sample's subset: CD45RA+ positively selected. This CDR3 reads CASSLPGLAGVNRELFF. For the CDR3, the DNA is TGTGCCAGTAGTCTACCGGGACTAGCGGGAGTAAACCGGGAGCTGTTTTTT.